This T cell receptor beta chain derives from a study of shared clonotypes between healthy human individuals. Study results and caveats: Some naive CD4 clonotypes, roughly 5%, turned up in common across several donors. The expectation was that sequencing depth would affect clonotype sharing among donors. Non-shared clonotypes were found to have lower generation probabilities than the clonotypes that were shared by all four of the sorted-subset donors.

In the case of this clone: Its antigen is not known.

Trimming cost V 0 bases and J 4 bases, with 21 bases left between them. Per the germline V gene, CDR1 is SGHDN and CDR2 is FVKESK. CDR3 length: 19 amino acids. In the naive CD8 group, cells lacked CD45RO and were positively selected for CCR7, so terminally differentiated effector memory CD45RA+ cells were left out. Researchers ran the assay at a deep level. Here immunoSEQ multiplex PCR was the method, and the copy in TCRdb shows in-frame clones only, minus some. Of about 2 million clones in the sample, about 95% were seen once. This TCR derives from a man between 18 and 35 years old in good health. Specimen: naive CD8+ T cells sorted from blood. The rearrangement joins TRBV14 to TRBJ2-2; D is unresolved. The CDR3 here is CASSQERVETRVFTGELFF. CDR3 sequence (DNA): TGTGCCAGCAGCCAAGAACGCGTAGAGACACGGGTGTTCACCGGGGAGCTGTTTTTT.